This is a list of T cell receptor beta chains from one sample in a study of tumor and adjacent non-tumor tissue in lung cancer. TCRdb fed the multiplex PCR reads into MiXCR, producing one record per CDR3 protein. The table has roughly 81,000 distinct CDR3 sequences, around 65% seen once. The sequencing sample was made of lung tumor tissue. The receptors shown here come from a woman in her 70s with non-small cell lung cancer. The CDR3 runs from the conserved cysteine through the conserved F or W. A D gene is named only where the DNA matches it firmly. Size is omitted from some rows. Given values are once, few, many or a class for expanded clones.

j_call | v_call | d_call | clone_size | cdr3_aa | cdr3_nt
TRBJ2-2 | TRBV6-1 | . | . | CASSEQEALNTGELLF | TGTGCCAGCAGTGAACAGGAGGCCTTAAACACCGGGGAGCTGTTATTT
TRBJ1-6 | TRBV6-1 | . | . | CARTQTERNSPLHF | TGTGCCAGAACTCAGACCGAGAGGAATTCACCCCTCCACTTT
TRBJ2-2 | TRBV7-8 | . | many | CASIRLRGTSNTGELFF | TGTGCCAGCATCAGACTCCGAGGGACTTCGAACACCGGGGAGCTGTTTTTT
TRBJ1-2 | TRBV6-5 | . | many | CASSQNRNSYGYTF | TGTGCCAGCAGCCAGAACAGGAACAGCTATGGCTACACCTTC
TRBJ1-2 | TRBV7-8 | TRBD1 | once | CASNSRQGADYGYTF | TGTGCCAGCAACAGCAGACAGGGGGCCGACTATGGCTACACCTTC
TRBJ2-1 | TRBV5-1 | . | many | CASSPRDSVDEQFF | TGCGCCAGCAGCCCGCGGGACAGTGTTGATGAGCAGTTCTTC
TRBJ1-1 | TRBV11-3 | . | . | CATSSGEGYTEAFF | TGTGCCACCAGCTCAGGAGAGGGTTACACTGAAGCTTTCTTT
TRBJ2-3 | TRBV12-3/TRBV12-4 | TRBD2 | . | CASSFRSGSPTDRHYF | TGTGCCAGCAGTTTTAGGAGCGGGAGCCCCACAGATAGGCACTATTTT
TRBJ2-7 | TRBV28 | . | many | CASTLDPARSEQYF | TGTGCCAGCACCCTCGATCCAGCGAGGTCCGAGCAGTACTTC
TRBJ2-4 | TRBV5-1 | . | . | CASSLLAGPENIQYF | TGCGCCAGCAGCTTGTTGGCAGGGCCGGAAAACATTCAGTACTTC
TRBJ1-3 | TRBV10-3 | TRBD1 | . | CAISGSTGASGNAIYF | TGTGCCATCAGTGGTTCGACAGGGGCCTCTGGGAACGCCATATATTTT
TRBJ2-1 | TRBV6-5 | . | . | CTSSSLLNEQSF | TGTACCAGCAGTTCCCTGCTAAATGAGCAGTCCTTC
TRBJ2-3 | TRBV5-1 | TRBD2 | . | CASSLASGSPLGTQCF | TGCGCCAGCAGCTTGGCCAGCGGGAGTCCGTTAGGTACGCAGTGTTTT
TRBJ2-6 | TRBV6-5 | . | . | CASRRDISGANLLTF | TGTGCCAGCAGGCGGGACATATCTGGGGCCAACCTACTGACTTTC
TRBJ1-1 | TRBV30 | . | many | CAGGGSGHTEAFF | TGTGCCGGGGGGGGGTCGGGACACACTGAAGCTTTCTTT
TRBJ2-1 | TRBV12-3/TRBV12-4 | TRBD1 | . | CASNPPGQWDNEQIF | TGTGCCAGCAATCCCCCGGGACAGTGGGACAATGAGCAGATCTTC
TRBJ2-5 | TRBV29-1 | . | . | CSVELLAVESQYF | TGCAGCGTTGAGCTACTTGCAGTGGAGAGCCAGTACTTC
TRBJ2-2 | TRBV11-3 | TRBD2 | . | CASGVAGGTGTGELFF | TGTGCCAGCGGTGTAGCGGGAGGCACAGGCACCGGGGAGCTGTTTTTT
TRBJ1-1 | TRBV5-1 | . | few | CASSVGNKGTNTEAFF | TGCGCCAGCAGCGTCGGAAACAAGGGTACGAACACTGAAGCTTTCTTT
TRBJ1-5 | TRBV20-1 | . | . | CSAGLGDSDQPQHF | TGCAGTGCCGGGCTCGGGGATTCGGATCAGCCCCAGCATTTT
TRBJ2-7 | TRBV6-5 | . | . | CASMFATGDYKQYF | TGTGCCAGCATGTTCGCGACAGGAGACTACAAGCAGTACTTC
TRBJ2-2 | TRBV25-1 | . | . | CASRLSANTGELFF | TGTGCCAGCAGACTTAGCGCGAACACCGGGGAGCTGTTTTTT
TRBJ1-2 | TRBV29-1 | . | . | CSVVEEYGYTF | TGCAGCGTTGTCGAAGAATATGGCTACACCTTC
TRBJ1-1 | TRBV4-2 | . | . | CASSQESTRGDTEAFF | TGTGCCAGCAGCCAAGAGTCCACAAGAGGGGATACTGAAGCTTTCTTT